This T cell receptor (beta chain) was documented in a study of cytomegalovirus exposure and HLA in healthy donors. Findings and caveats of the study: An analysis that came later showed most CMV-associated TCR beta chains appearing HLA-restricted.

The PCR employed 60 Vbeta primers together with 13 Jbeta primers. Sequencing was performed with immunoSEQ multiplex PCR; in TCRdb, only in-frame clones are kept and a portion is missing. The table lists over 200,000 clones, 60% to 80% of them singletons. This clone was counted only a few times. Its antigen is unknown. CDR1 is SGHDT, CDR2 YYEEEE, per germline. Trimming took off 2 bases at V and 6 bases at J, with 12 bases between the two ends. The CDR3 has 13 residues. The source is a male donor in good health and CMV-seronegative. The chain is built from TRBV5-6 and TRBJ2-7; D not certain. The sample comprised PBMCs. CDR3 DNA: TGTGCCAGCAGCTTAGGCAGCGTGGGCGAGCAGTACTTC. It encodes CASSLGSVGEQYF.